The clone carrying this T cell receptor beta chain was picked up many times. Its antigen is still unknown. The sample originates from a study of regulatory T cells in long-lasting Graves disease. Overall study findings and caveats: Persistent patients had a count of shared public clonotypes (approximately 3,000) that exceeded that of new patients (about 870). Study was limited to peripheral blood, excluding thyroid tissue.

Arm-PCR of CDR3 regions with iRepertoire HTBI primers generated TCR beta libraries. TCRdb used MiXCR to reprocess the multiplex PCR reads, holding one entry per CDR3 protein. The data hold hundreds of thousands of distinct CDR3 sequences, with under 25% observed a single time. Time point of the sample: persistent/refractory GD, antithyroid drugs over 5 years with positive TRAb. Extracted RNA from PBMCs served as the source of the TCR library. The germline V gene has CDR1 SNHLY and CDR2 FYNNEI. This CDR3 has 13 amino acids. V dropped 9 bases and J dropped 6; count of bases not matched to a gene: 5. This sequence joins TRBV2 and TRBJ2-6, with 7 positions matching TRBD1. Sequenced material: peripheral blood mononuclear cells (PBMCs), taken when the disease was refractory, from a patient treated with antithyroid drugs. The receptor comes from a female donor with Graves disease. The CDR3 sequence: CARSQGKANVLTF. The DNA for the CDR3 is TGTGCCAGGTCACAGGGGAAGGCCAACGTCCTGACTTTC.